Following are 22 T cell receptor beta chains from one sample sequenced in a study of shared T cell receptors in the human thymus. Sequencing used immunoSEQ multiplex PCR; TCRdb keeps in-frame clones, though not all of them. Of some 720,000 clones detected, roughly 90% appear once; the ten largest clones hold 0.008% to 0.011%. The sample was also linked to a second study, of human thymus T cells.

The sequenced sample consisted of thymocytes. These receptor sequences come from a boy younger than two with a congenital heart defect.

This clone has a single count. This chain uses TRBV6-5 with TRBJ2-5; 9 bases line up with TRBD1. This CDR3 comprises 15 residues. With V trimmed by 5 bases and J by 1 base, 5 bases remained unmatched. The germline CDR1 and CDR2 sequences are MNHEY and SVGAGI. In DNA, the CDR3 is TGTGCCAGCAGTCACGGGACAGGGCCCCAAGAGACCCAGTACTTC. It translates to CASSHGTGPQETQYF.

The rearrangement joins TRBV7-3 to TRBJ2-7, with D possibly being TRBD2 (5 bases). CDR1 and CDR2 from the germline V gene are SGHTA and FQGTGA. The CDR3 is 15 residues long. Trimming took off 5 bases at V and 6 bases at J, with 20 bases between the two ends. The CDR3 bases are TGTGCCAGCAGCCTGACCTCGGGGTCCCTTTTCGAGCAGTACTTC. Protein product: CASSLTSGSLFEQYF. The whole variable domain, remainder taken from reference TRBV7-3 and TRBJ2-7, is GAGVSQTPSNKVTEKGKYVELRCDPISGHTALYWYRQSLGQGPEFLIYFQGTGAADDSGLPNDRFFAVRPEGSVSTLKIQRTERGDSAVYLCASSLTSGSLFEQYFGPGTRLTVT.

The chain combines TRBV6-5 with TRBJ2-5; D is unclear. V lost 6 bases and J 7 bases, leaving 18 bases between the germline ends. Germline CDR1 reads MNHEY; CDR2 reads SVGAGI. The CDR3 consists of 14 residues. This CDR3 is CASSLLGVSWTQYF. The CDR3 DNA reads as TGTGCCAGCAGCCTACTCGGAGTAAGCTGGACCCAGTACTTC.

This clone was detected only once. The V call is TRBV2, the J call TRBJ2-2; 10 bases are shared with TRBD1. Germline V CDR1 and CDR2: SNHLY, FYNNEI. Trimming removed 8 bases from V and 3 bases from J; junction bases left unmatched: 3. This CDR3 has 14 amino acids. The DNA of the CDR3 is TGTGCCAGCCTGGACAGGGGGGACACCGGGGAGCTGTTTTTT. Translated, it gives CASLDRGDTGELFF.

The count of this clone is one. J is TRBJ2-7 and V is TRBV4-3; D might be TRBD2 (5 bases). Looked up from germline, CDR1 is LGHNA and CDR2 is YSLEER. The V end was cut by 2 bases, the J end by 3 bases, with 14 bases between. This CDR3 region has 15 residues. Written as DNA, the CDR3 is TGCGCCAGCAGCCAAAACGGGGATGACCTCTACGAGCAGTACTTC. Translation gives CASSQNGDDLYEQYF.

The CDR3 region is CAWSRDRNMNTEAFF. The CDR3 DNA follows: TGTGCCTGGAGTAGGGACAGGAATATGAACACTGAAGCTTTCTTT. V and J are TRBV30 and TRBJ1-1; TRBD1 agrees at 8 bases. Trimming cost V 2 bases and J 0 bases; bases outside gene matches: 5. Germline V gene data show CDR1 as GTSNPN and CDR2 as SVGIG (reference sequence). CDR3 size: 15 residues.

J is TRBJ2-7 and V is TRBV7-2; D may be TRBD2 (5 bases). This CDR3 region has 15 residues. The germline V gene has CDR1 SGHTA and CDR2 FQGNSA. V was pared by 1 base and J by 3 bases, with 13 bases between. Here the CDR3 DNA reads TGTGCCAGCAGCTTAGGGGGAGAGGGCCTCTACGAGCAGTACTTC. It translates to CASSLGGEGLYEQYF.

Remarks on this clone: Other DNA sequences of this sample code for an identical CDR3. The chain combines TRBV5-1 with TRBJ2-7; 7 bases line up with TRBD2. J lost 1 base, V lost 5 bases, and 9 bases had no gene match. This CDR3 comprises 15 residues. CDR1 is SGHRS, CDR2 YFSETQ, per germline. In DNA form, the CDR3 reads TGCGCCAGCAGTACAAGACTAGCCGGATCCTACGAGCAGTACTTC. The encoded protein is CASSTRLAGSYEQYF.

The chain is built from TRBV7-9 and TRBJ1-1, with 9 bases matching TRBD1. V shed 7 bases and J 10 bases; nucleotides not matched to a gene: 16. The CDR3 is 15 residues long. Germline V gene data show CDR1 as SEHNR and CDR2 as FQNEAQ (reference sequence). CDR3 sequence reads: CASNTPGTGPPAAFF. The CDR3 DNA is TGTGCCAGCAACACACCCGGGACAGGGCCTCCCGCAGCTTTCTTT.

This clone was detected only a few times. The rearrangement uses TRBV28 and TRBJ2-5; the match to TRBD1 covers 8 bases. Germline V lookup: CDR1 MDHEN, CDR2 SYDVKM. The V gene end was trimmed by 5 bases and the J gene end by 2 bases; junction bases not matched to a gene: 7. CDR3 length: 15 amino acids. CDR3 sequence reads: CASSLRTGIQETQYF. The CDR3 DNA follows: TGTGCCAGCAGTCTGCGGACAGGGATTCAAGAGACCCAGTACTTC.

The rearrangement joins TRBV7-9 to TRBJ1-4; D remains unclear. Germline loops: CDR1 SEHNR, CDR2 FQNEAQ (reference sequence). The CDR3 runs to 17 residues. V was trimmed by 0 bases and J by 7 bases, leaving 18 bases between them. CDR3: CASSLALEQPGGEKLFF. CDR3 DNA sequence: TGTGCCAGCAGCTTAGCGCTGGAACAACCGGGTGGTGAAAAACTGTTTTTT.

The V call is TRBV5-6, the J call TRBJ2-5, with 8 bases lining up with TRBD2. The CDR3 is 13 residues long. Germline lookup yields CDR1 SGHDT and CDR2 YYEEEE. The V and J ends lost 3 bases and 3 bases, in that order; junction bases with no gene match: 1. The CDR3 is CASSSLAEETQYF. In DNA, the CDR3 is TGTGCCAGCAGCTCACTAGCGGAAGAGACCCAGTACTTC.

V and J are TRBV7-2 and TRBJ2-7, with 9 bases identical to TRBD2. The V gene end was trimmed by 5 bases and the J gene end by 4 bases; junction bases not matched to a gene: 18. Germline V CDR1 and CDR2: SGHTA, FQGNSA. This CDR3 spans 18 amino acids. The CDR3 sequence is CASSIRRSVAGAGYEQYF. The CDR3 coding sequence is TGTGCCAGCAGCATTAGAAGGTCGGTAGCGGGAGCGGGGTACGAGCAGTACTTC. The full variable domain, its missing parts supplied by reference TRBV7-2 and TRBJ2-7, is GAGVSQSPSNKVTEKGKDVELRCDPISGHTALYWYRQSLGQGLEFLIYFQGNSAPDKSGLPSDRFSAERTGGSVSTLTIQRTQQEDSAVYLCASSIRRSVAGAGYEQYFGPGTRLTVT.

This chain connects TRBV4-2 to TRBJ1-1; unclear D gene. The CDR3 length is 15 residues. Deletions cut 2 bases from V and 2 bases from J, with 12 bases between. Germline CDR1 and CDR2: LGHNA and YNFKEQ. The CDR3: CASSQSRATNTEAFF. CDR3 bases: TGTGCCAGCAGCCAATCGAGGGCAACAAACACTGAAGCTTTCTTT.

The chain joins TRBV28 to TRBJ2-7; no reliable D call. This CDR3 is 14 amino acids long. V was trimmed by 3 bases and J by 0 bases, leaving 9 bases between them. Germline values: CDR1 MDHEN, CDR2 SYDVKM. The CDR3 is CASSFRLPSYEQYF. In nucleotides, the CDR3 is TGTGCCAGCAGTTTCCGTCTACCCTCCTACGAGCAGTACTTC.

The rearrangement uses TRBV5-1 and TRBJ2-3; D may be TRBD2 (6 bases). The CDR3 runs 19 residues. The germline V gene encodes CDR1 SGHRS and CDR2 YFSETQ. The V end was cut by 4 bases, the J end by 0 bases, with 24 bases between. For the CDR3, the DNA is TGCGCCAGCAGCCACAGACCGCCGGGACTGAAAACTAGCACAGATACGCAGTATTTT. Its protein product is CASSHRPPGLKTSTDTQYF. Complete variable domain (other parts from reference TRBV5-1 and TRBJ2-3): KAGVTQTPRYLIKTRGQQVTLSCSPISGHRSVSWYQQTPGQGLQFLFEYFSETQRNKGNFPGRFSGRQFSNSRSEMNVSTLELGDSALYLCASSHRPPGLKTSTDTQYFGPGTRLTVL.

The chain has TRBV10-1 and TRBJ2-5, with no clear D. The CDR3 loop spans 13 amino acids. The germline V gene encodes CDR1 WNHNN and CDR2 SYGVQD (reference sequence). V lost 5 bases to trimming and J lost 1 base, with 8 bases between them. The CDR3 is CASSTGFQETQYF. The CDR3 nucleotides are TGCGCCAGCAGTACCGGTTTCCAAGAGACCCAGTACTTC.

The J gene is TRBJ2-2, the V gene TRBV5-6; a weak D match, TRBD2 (5 bases). This CDR3 is built from 14 residues. Deletions cut 4 bases from V and 6 bases from J, with 13 bases between. The germline CDR1 and CDR2 sequences are SGHDT and YYEEEE. The CDR3 sequence is CASSPSGLPGELFF. CDR3 bases: TGTGCCAGCAGCCCTTCAGGACTCCCCGGGGAGCTGTTTTTT.

The chain couples TRBV7-2 to TRBJ2-7, with 8 bases that match TRBD1. After removal of 5 bases from V and 5 bases from J, the junction contained 5 bases not matched to a gene. Germline CDR1 reads SGHTA; CDR2 reads FQGNSA. The CDR3 has 13 residues. The CDR3 region is CASSTDREHEQYF. The CDR3 nucleotides read TGTGCCAGCAGCACGGACAGGGAACACGAGCAGTACTTC.

The V gene is TRBV5-1, the J gene TRBJ2-1; 8 bases match TRBD2. CDR1 is SGHRS, CDR2 YFSETQ, per germline. The CDR3 contains 14 residues. The V and J ends lost 9 bases and 12 bases, in that order; junction bases with no gene match: 17. The CDR3 protein is CATSEAGGPAGQFF. CDR3 DNA: TGCGCCACCTCAGAGGCGGGAGGTCCCGCTGGGCAGTTCTTC.

In the case of this clone: Other DNA sequences in the sample encode the same CDR3. The chain uses TRBV5-1 and TRBJ1-1; 9 nucleotides match TRBD1. CDR3 size: 14 residues. Looked up from germline, CDR1 is SGHRS and CDR2 is YFSETQ. J lost 5 bases, V lost 4 bases, and 6 bases had no gene match. The CDR3: CASSLGQGATEAFF. For the CDR3, the DNA is TGCGCCAGCAGCCTGGGACAGGGCGCTACTGAAGCTTTCTTT.

This clone showed up just once. This chain uses TRBV30 with TRBJ1-1; D call uncertain. Looked up from germline, CDR1 is GTSNPN and CDR2 is SVGIG (reference sequence). This CDR3 region has 14 residues. V was trimmed by 4 bases and J by 5 bases, leaving 17 bases between them. The CDR3 spells CAWTRTGGGTEAFF. CDR3 DNA: TGTGCCTGGACCAGGACGGGAGGAGGGACTGAAGCTTTCTTT.